This T cell receptor (beta chain) was identified during a study of cytomegalovirus exposure and HLA in healthy donors. Findings of the study overall: Reports indicated that the classifier achieved high specificity and sensitivity in diagnosing cytomegalovirus status.

PCR was performed using 60 Vbeta and 13 Jbeta primers. Per the original data handling: The authors later counted about 80 million unique TCR beta chains, approximately 12 million of them shared. This table comes from immunoSEQ multiplex PCR, and its TCRdb copy is limited to in-frame clones, with some not included. V and J calls and clone size are those listed in that table; D and trimming were worked out from the DNA. The profile shows about 180,000 clones, approximately 73% of them singletons. V lost 0 bases, J lost 6 bases, and 23 bases lay in between. The CDR3 is 19 amino acids. Germline-derived CDR1 and CDR2 are LGHNA and YSLEER. In the case of this clone: Its antigen is unidentified.

The source is a woman under 40 in good health and CMV-seropositive. The sample comprised PBMCs. The chain combines TRBV4-3 with TRBJ1-4, with TRBD1 as a possible D gene (5 bases). The CDR3 DNA reads as TGCGCCAGCAGCCAAGATGCAGGTCTTAGAGGCAGGGAGGATGAAAAACTGTTTTTT. Translated: CASSQDAGLRGREDEKLFF.